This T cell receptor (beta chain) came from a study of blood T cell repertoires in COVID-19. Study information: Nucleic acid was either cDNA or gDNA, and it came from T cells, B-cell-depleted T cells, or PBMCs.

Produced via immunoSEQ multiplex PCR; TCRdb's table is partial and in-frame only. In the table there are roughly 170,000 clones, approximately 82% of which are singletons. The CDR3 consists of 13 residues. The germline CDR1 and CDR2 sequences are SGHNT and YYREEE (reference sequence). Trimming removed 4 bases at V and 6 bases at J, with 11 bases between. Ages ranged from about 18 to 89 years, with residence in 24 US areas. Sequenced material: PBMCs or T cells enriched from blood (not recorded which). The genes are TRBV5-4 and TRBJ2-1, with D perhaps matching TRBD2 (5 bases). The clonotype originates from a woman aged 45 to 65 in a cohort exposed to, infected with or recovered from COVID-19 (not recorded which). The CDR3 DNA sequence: TGTGCCAGCAGCCGAACTAGTTTCAATGAGCAGTTCTTC. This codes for CASSRTSFNEQFF.